The sequence of this TCR beta chain was determined in a study of cytomegalovirus exposure and HLA in healthy donors. The overall study: One earlier analysis, a look at 180 million or so T cells, found some 110 million unique TCR beta sequences.

CDR3 length: 17 residues. Trimming cost V 0 bases and J 4 bases; bases outside gene matches: 10. Per the germline V gene, CDR1 is ENHRY and CDR2 is SYGVKD. Overall study findings and caveats: Most TCR beta V segments were productive about 90% or about 30% of the time in an earlier analysis. A later analysis reported that several of the most significant clusters appeared to be linked to common viral pathogens, among them Epstein-Barr virus.

As to this clone: Its antigen is undetermined.

Amplification used 60 Vbeta primers and 13 Jbeta primers. Per the study methods: Later, some 79 million unique TCR beta chains were counted in an analysis, and 10 million to 12 million of them were shared. Measured with immunoSEQ multiplex PCR; TCRdb has only the in-frame clones, and not every one. That table is the source of V, J and clone size, and D and trimming were worked out from the DNA. The table for this sample gives approximately 68,000 clones. Input material: PBMCs. The receptor comes from a female donor in good health and CMV-seropositive. The V and J genes are TRBV10-3 and TRBJ1-1; TRBD1 matches 8 bases. The CDR3 bases are TGTGCCATCAGTGAGTCAGGACAGGGTATAGGGTTCACTGAAGCTTTCTTT. Its protein product is CAISESGQGIGFTEAFF.